One and the same sample provided the 15 T cell receptor beta chains below, sequenced in a study of read filtering for tumor transcriptome and immune sequencing. Molecular barcoded adaptors covering alpha/delta and beta/gamma chains were used on about 390 ng RNA. TCRdb independently ran MiXCR on the reads; one entry per CDR3 protein. The top ten clones hold about a tenth of a sample with about 62,000 distinct CDR3 sequences, roughly a fifth of them seen once. Material: a population of CD138-negative cells sorted from bone marrow. The receptors shown here come from a donor aged 40 or over with multiple myeloma.

This clonotype has at least ten counts. The chain joins TRBV9 to TRBJ2-7; D is unclear. Trimming removed 2 bases at V and 5 bases at J, with 17 bases between. The CDR3 has 15 residues. Germline values: CDR1 SGDLS, CDR2 YYNGEE. DNA for the CDR3: TGTGCCAGCAGCGTTTTTGGAAAATCTGGCGACGAGCAGTACTTC. It is translated as CASSVFGKSGDEQYF. Variable domain in full (rest from reference TRBV9 and TRBJ2-7): DSGVTQTPKHLITATGQRVTLRCSPRSGDLSVYWYQQSLDQGLQFLIQYYNGEERAKGNILERFSAQQFPDLHSELNLSSLELGDSALYFCASSVFGKSGDEQYFGPGTRLTVT.

This clonotype was counted ten times or more. The chain couples TRBV29-1 to TRBJ2-3; the match to TRBD1 covers 8 bases. With V trimmed by 3 bases and J by 1 base, 6 bases remained unmatched. This CDR3 comprises 15 residues. Per the germline V gene, CDR1 is SQVTM and CDR2 is ANQGSEA. The CDR3: CSVDPDRGRTDTQYF. The CDR3 region has the DNA TGCAGCGTTGATCCCGACAGGGGCCGCACAGATACGCAGTATTTT.

At least ten counts were recorded for this clonotype. J is TRBJ2-1 and V is TRBV20-1; 7 bases are a match to TRBD1. The V gene end was trimmed by 5 bases and the J gene end by 4 bases; junction bases not matched to a gene: 5. The CDR3 is 13 residues long. The germline gives CDR1 DFQATT, CDR2 SNEGSKA (reference sequence). This CDR3 is CSAGSQGYNEQFF. CDR3 sequence (DNA): TGCAGTGCTGGATCACAGGGGTACAATGAGCAGTTCTTC.

This clonotype was counted only a few times. This chain links TRBV20-1 with TRBJ2-3; 8 bases match TRBD2. Trimming at V came to 3 bases and at J to 2 bases, leaving 10 bases not matched to a gene. The CDR3 has 16 residues. Looked up from germline, CDR1 is DFQATT and CDR2 is SNEGSKA (reference sequence). Here the CDR3 reads CSASKVAGLPTDTQYF. The CDR3, as DNA: TGCAGTGCTAGTAAAGTAGCGGGGTTGCCCACAGATACGCAGTATTTT.

There are many counts of this clonotype. V usage is TRBV5-1 and J usage is TRBJ2-7; tentatively, D is TRBD2 (7 bases). The germline V gene has CDR1 SGHRS and CDR2 YFSETQ. V gave up 0 bases and J gave up 4 bases, with 17 bases separating them. CDR3 length equals 16 residues. The CDR3 spells CASSLAGGAGIYEQYF. As DNA, the CDR3 is TGCGCCAGCAGCTTGGCGGGGGGCGCAGGGATTTACGAGCAGTACTTC.

The table lists this clonotype with many counts. CDR3 DNA: TGCAGTGCTAGAGAAAGTCCATTGACTAGCGGGGGAAGCTCCTACAATGAGCAGTTCTTC. Its translation: CSARESPLTSGGSSYNEQFF. The V and J genes are TRBV20-1 and TRBJ2-1, with TRBD2 matching over 12 bases. Germline CDR1 DFQATT, CDR2 SNEGSKA (reference sequence). V shed 0 bases, J shed 0 bases, and the junction held 12 bases outside the gene matches. The CDR3 loop spans 20 amino acids.

This clonotype was counted many times. The rearrangement joins TRBV10-3 to TRBJ1-1; 8 bases are shared with TRBD1. This CDR3 has 15 residues. Per germline, CDR1 ENHRY and CDR2 SYGVKD. After removal of 0 bases from V and 5 bases from J, the junction contained 5 bases not matched to a gene. CDR3 bases: TGTGCCATCAGTGAGTCGACAGGGGAGGGGACTGAAGCTTTCTTT. Its translation is CAISESTGEGTEAFF.

As regards this clonotype: A much larger clone lies a single base off, so this may be a read error. The chain recombines TRBV7-9 with TRBJ1-5; D is ambiguous. This CDR3 contains 14 residues. Germline V gene lookup returns CDR1 SEHNR and CDR2 FQNEAQ (reference sequence). The chain's CDR3 is CASSTDGSNQLQHF. DNA of the CDR3: TGTGCCAGCAGCACAGACGGAAGCAATCAGCTCCAGCATTTT.

This clonotype has at least ten counts. The V gene is TRBV4-1, the J gene TRBJ2-2, with 8 bases matching TRBD2. Per the germline V gene, CDR1 is MGHRA and CDR2 is YSYEKL. The CDR3 has 20 residues. Trimming at V came to 5 bases and at J to 6 bases, leaving 23 bases not matched to a gene. CDR3 protein: CASSTRLLAEGTGGPGELFF. CDR3 nucleotide sequence: TGCGCCAGCAGCACACGATTACTAGCGGAGGGGACGGGGGGACCCGGGGAGCTGTTTTTT.

This clonotype has only a few counts. The chain recombines TRBV5-1 with TRBJ2-6; D is unclear. The CDR3 consists of 15 residues. Germline V gene lookup returns CDR1 SGHRS and CDR2 YFSETQ. V was pared by 1 base and J by 0 bases, with 5 bases between. CDR3 amino acids: CASSLLSSGANVLTF. The DNA for the CDR3 is TGCGCCAGCAGCTTGTTGAGCTCTGGGGCCAACGTCCTGACTTTC.

This clonotype was observed at least ten times. The chain employs TRBV20-1 and TRBJ2-3; the D gene is possibly TRBD1 (5 bases). The CDR3 has 12 residues. Germline CDR1 is DFQATT and CDR2 is SNEGSKA (reference sequence). The CDR3 coding sequence is TGCAGCGCTGGACAAAACACAGATACGCAGTATTTT. As protein: CSAGQNTDTQYF.

This clonotype came up many times. The gene calls are TRBV5-1 and TRBJ2-3; D is possibly TRBD2 (6 bases). The length of the CDR3 is 13 residues. Trimming left V 0 bases short and J 9 bases short, with 11 bases between. CDR1 and CDR2 from the germline V gene are SGHRS and YFSETQ. The CDR3 protein is CASSLGGGGTQYF. DNA for the CDR3: TGCGCCAGCAGCTTGGGGGGAGGTGGCACGCAGTATTTT.

This clonotype was picked up many times. J is TRBJ2-2 and V is TRBV27; D unresolved. CDR3 size: 12 residues. Germline CDR1 reads MNHEY; CDR2 reads SMNVEV (reference sequence). Trimming took 1 base from V and 4 from J, leaving 1 base between them. CDR3 sequence reads: CASSLFTGELFF. CDR3 nucleotides: TGTGCCAGCAGTTTATTCACCGGGGAGCTGTTTTTT.

The chain recombines TRBV14 with TRBJ2-1, with a possible D match to TRBD1 (6 bases). The V end was cut by 1 base, the J end by 15 bases, with 16 bases between. Germline V lookup: CDR1 SGHDN, CDR2 FVKESK. CDR3 length: 13 residues. In DNA form, the CDR3 reads TGTGCCAGCAGCCAAGGAGGGAGAACAGGGCGGTTCTTC. Translated: CASSQGGRTGRFF. The full variable domain, rest sourced from reference TRBV14 and TRBJ2-1, is EAGVTQFPSHSVIEKGQTVTLRCDPISGHDNLYWYRRVMGKEIKFLLHFVKESKQDESGMPNNRFLAERTGGTYSTLKVQPAELEDSGVYFCASSQGGRTGRFFGPGTRLTVL.

This clonotype was detected only a few times. V is TRBV5-1 and J is TRBJ1-5; TRBD1 aligns across 10 bases. Germline V gene lookup returns CDR1 SGHRS and CDR2 YFSETQ. V dropped 0 bases and J dropped 4; count of bases not matched to a gene: 1. The CDR3 covers 15 residues. The CDR3 DNA reads as TGCGCCAGCAGCTTGGGGGGACAGGGGAATCAGCCCCAGCATTTT. It encodes CASSLGGQGNQPQHF. Filled out from reference TRBV5-1 and TRBJ1-5, the complete variable domain reads KAGVTQTPRYLIKTRGQQVTLSCSPISGHRSVSWYQQTPGQGLQFLFEYFSETQRNKGNFPGRFSGRQFSNSRSEMNVSTLELGDSALYLCASSLGGQGNQPQHFGDGTRLSIL.